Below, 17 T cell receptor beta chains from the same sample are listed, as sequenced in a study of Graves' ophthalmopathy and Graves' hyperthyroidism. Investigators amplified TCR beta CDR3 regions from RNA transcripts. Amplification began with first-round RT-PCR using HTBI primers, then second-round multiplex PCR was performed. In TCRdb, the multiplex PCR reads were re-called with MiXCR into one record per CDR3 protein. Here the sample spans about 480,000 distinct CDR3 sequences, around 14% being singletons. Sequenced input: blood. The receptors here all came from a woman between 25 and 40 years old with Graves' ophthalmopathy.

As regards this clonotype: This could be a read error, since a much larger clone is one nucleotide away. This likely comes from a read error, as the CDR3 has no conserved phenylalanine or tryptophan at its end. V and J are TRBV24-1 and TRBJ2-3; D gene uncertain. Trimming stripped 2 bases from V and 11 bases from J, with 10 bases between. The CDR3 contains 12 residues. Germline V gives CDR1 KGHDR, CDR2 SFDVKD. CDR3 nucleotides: TGTGCCACCAGTGATTGGGAAGGATGGCAGTATTGT. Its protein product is CATSDWEGWQYC.

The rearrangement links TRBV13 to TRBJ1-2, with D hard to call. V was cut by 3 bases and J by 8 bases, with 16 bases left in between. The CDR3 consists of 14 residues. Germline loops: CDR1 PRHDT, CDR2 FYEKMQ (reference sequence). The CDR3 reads CASSFLGVLGGYTF. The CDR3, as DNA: TGTGCCAGCAGCTTCCTCGGGGTACTAGGCGGCTACACCTTC.

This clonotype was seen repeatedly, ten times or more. This CDR3 is CASFGSRDPRYEQYF. DNA for the CDR3: TGTGCCAGCTTTGGTAGTCGTGACCCTCGGTACGAGCAGTACTTC. V is TRBV28 and J is TRBJ2-7; D unresolved. This CDR3 contains 15 residues. The germline V gene has CDR1 MDHEN and CDR2 SYDVKM. V was cut by 8 bases and J by 4 bases, with 21 bases left in between.

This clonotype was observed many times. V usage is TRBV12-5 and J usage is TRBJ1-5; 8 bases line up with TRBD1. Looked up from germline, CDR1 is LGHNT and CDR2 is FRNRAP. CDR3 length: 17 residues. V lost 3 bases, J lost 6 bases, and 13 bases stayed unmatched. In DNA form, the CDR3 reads TGTGCTAGTGGTTTACAAACAGGGGGAGTTGATGTTCAGCCCCAGCATTTT. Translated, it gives CASGLQTGGVDVQPQHF.

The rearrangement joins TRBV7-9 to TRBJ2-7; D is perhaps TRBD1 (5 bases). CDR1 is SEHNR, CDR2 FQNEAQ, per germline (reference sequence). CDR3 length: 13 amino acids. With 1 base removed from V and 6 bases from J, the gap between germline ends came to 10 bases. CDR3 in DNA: TGTGCCAGCAGCTTAGTCCAACAGGCCGAGCAGTACTTC. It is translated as CASSLVQQAEQYF.

CDR3 amino acids: CASSLMTGVGAYEQYF. CDR3 sequence (DNA): TGTGCCAGCAGCTTAATGACAGGGGTAGGGGCCTACGAGCAGTACTTC. The rearrangement joins TRBV11-1 to TRBJ2-7; 8 positions agree with TRBD1. Unmatched junction bases numbered 8, after V lost 2 bases and J lost 2 bases. This CDR3 has 16 residues. Germline V CDR1 and CDR2: SGHAT, FQDESV (reference sequence).

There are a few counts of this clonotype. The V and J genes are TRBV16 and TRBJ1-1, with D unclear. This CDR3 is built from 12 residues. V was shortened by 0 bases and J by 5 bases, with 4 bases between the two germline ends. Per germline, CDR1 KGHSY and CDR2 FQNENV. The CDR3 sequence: CASSQSSTEAFF. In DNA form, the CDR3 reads TGTGCCAGCAGCCAATCTTCTACTGAAGCTTTCTTT.

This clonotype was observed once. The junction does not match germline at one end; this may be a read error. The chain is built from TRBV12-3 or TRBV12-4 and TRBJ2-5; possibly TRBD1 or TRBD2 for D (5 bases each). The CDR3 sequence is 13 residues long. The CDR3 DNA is TGTGCCAGCAGTTTCCGGGGCTGGGAGACCCAGGACTTC. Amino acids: CASSFRGWETQDF.

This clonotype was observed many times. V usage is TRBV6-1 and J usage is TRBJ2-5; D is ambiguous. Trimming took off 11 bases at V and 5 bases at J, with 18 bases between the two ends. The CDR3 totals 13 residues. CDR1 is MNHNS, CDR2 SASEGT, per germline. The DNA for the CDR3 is TGTGCCGGAGCCCGGACGAGGATGGAGACCCAGTACTTC. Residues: CAGARTRMETQYF.

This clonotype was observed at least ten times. The CDR3 loop is CSARQGGDTGELFF. CDR3 DNA: TGCAGTGCTAGACAAGGGGGGGACACCGGGGAGCTGTTTTTT. The chain uses TRBV20-1 and TRBJ2-2, with D possibly TRBD2 on 7 matching bases. CDR1 is DFQATT, CDR2 SNEGSKA, per germline (reference sequence). The germline V and J ends were trimmed by 2 bases and 3 bases, with 10 bases remaining between them. The CDR3 totals 14 residues.

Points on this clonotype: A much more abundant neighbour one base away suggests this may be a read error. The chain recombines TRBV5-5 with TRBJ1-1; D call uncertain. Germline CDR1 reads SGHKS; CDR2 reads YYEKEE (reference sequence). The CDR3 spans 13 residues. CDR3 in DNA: TGTGCCAGCACGCACCCACCTCGCACTGAATCTTTCTTT. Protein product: CASTHPPRTESFF. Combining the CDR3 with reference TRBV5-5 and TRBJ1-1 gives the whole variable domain DAGVTQSPTHLIKTRGQQVTLRCSPISGHKSVSWYQQVLGQGPQFIFQYYEKEERGRGNFPDRFSARQFPNYSSELNVNALLLGDSALYLCASTHPPRTESFFGQGTRLTVV.

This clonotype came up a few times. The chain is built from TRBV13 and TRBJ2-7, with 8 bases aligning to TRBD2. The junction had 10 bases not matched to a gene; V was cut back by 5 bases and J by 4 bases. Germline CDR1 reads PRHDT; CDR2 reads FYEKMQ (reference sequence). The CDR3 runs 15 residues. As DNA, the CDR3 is TGTGCCAGCAGCCCCCCCAGCGGGAGACTATACGAGCAGTACTTC. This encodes CASSPPSGRLYEQYF.

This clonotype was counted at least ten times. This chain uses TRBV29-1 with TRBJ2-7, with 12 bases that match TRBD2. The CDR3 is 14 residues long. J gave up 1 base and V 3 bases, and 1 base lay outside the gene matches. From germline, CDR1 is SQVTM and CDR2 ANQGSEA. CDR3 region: CSVEGTSGSYEQYF. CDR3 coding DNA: TGCAGCGTTGAGGGGACTAGCGGGTCCTACGAGCAGTACTTC.

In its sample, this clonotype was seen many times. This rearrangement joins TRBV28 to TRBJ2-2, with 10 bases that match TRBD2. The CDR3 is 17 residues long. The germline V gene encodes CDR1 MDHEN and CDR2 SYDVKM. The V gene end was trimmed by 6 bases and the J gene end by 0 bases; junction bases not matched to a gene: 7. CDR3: CASRITSGGANTGELFF. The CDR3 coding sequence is TGTGCCAGCAGAATAACGAGCGGGGGGGCGAACACCGGGGAGCTGTTTTTT.

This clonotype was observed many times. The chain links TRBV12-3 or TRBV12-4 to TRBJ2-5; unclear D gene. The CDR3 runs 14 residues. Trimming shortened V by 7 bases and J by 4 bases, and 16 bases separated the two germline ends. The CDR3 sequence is CASTTGHNVETQYF. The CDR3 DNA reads TGTGCCAGCACGACGGGTCATAATGTAGAGACCCAGTACTTC.

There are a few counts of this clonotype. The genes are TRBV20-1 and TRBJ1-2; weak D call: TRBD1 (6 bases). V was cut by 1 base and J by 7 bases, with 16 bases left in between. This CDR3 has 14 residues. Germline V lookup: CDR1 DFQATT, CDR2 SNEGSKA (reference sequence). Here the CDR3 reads CSARVPAGVGGYTF. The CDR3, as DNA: TGCAGTGCTAGAGTCCCCGCAGGGGTGGGTGGCTACACCTTC.

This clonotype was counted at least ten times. This CDR3 is CAWSVSRGRRSPLHF. In DNA, the CDR3 is TGTGCCTGGAGTGTAAGCAGGGGAAGGCGTTCACCCCTCCACTTT. The genes are TRBV30 and TRBJ1-6, with a possible D match to TRBD1 (6 bases). This CDR3 is built from 15 residues. Trimming removed 0 bases from V and 9 bases from J, with 15 bases in between. Per germline, CDR1 GTSNPN and CDR2 SVGIG (reference sequence).